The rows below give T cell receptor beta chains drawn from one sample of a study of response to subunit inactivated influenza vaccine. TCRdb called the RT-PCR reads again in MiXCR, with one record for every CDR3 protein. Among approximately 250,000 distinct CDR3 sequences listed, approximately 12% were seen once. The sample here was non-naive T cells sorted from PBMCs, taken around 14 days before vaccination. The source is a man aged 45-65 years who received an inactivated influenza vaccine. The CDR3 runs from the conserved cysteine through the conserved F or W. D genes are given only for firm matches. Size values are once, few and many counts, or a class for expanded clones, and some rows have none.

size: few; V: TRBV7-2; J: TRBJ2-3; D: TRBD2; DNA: TGTGCCAGCAGCTTTAGCGGGGGTAGAAACACAGATACGCAGTATTTT; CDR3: CASSFSGGRNTDTQYF
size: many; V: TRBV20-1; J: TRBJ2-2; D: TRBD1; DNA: TGCAGTGCTAGCAGTGAGGGGGCTCGTCTGACCGGGGAGCTGTTTTTT; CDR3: CSASSEGARLTGELFF
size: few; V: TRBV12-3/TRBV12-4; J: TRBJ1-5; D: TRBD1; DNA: TGTGCCAGCAGTTTAGGGTTGGGAGGGACAGGAGATCAGCCCCAGCATTTT; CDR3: CASSLGLGGTGDQPQHF
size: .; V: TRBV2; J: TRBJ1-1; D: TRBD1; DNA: TGTGCCTTCAGTTTAATCGAGGTGTGGGCTCAGGGGGGCACTGAAGCTTTCTTT; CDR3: CAFSLIEVWAQGGTEAFF
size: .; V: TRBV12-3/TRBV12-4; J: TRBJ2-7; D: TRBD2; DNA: TGTGCCAGCAGTTCGGGGGGGAGCGGGAGGGTTTCCTACGAGCAGTACTTC; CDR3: CASSSGGSGRVSYEQYF
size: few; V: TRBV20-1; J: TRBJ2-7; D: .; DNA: TGCAGTGCTAATGGTGCCACCTACGAGCAGTACTTC; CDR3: CSANGATYEQYF
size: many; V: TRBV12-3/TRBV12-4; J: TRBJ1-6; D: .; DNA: TGTGCCAGCAGAGCCACAGGGATCTATAATTCACCCCTCCACTTT; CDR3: CASRATGIYNSPLHF
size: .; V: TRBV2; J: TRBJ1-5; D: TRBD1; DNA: TGTGCCAGCAGTGAAGAGGGGGCTCGGAATCAGCCCCAGCATTTT; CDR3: CASSEEGARNQPQHF
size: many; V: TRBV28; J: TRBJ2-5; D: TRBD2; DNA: TGTGCCAGCAGTTTAGGACTAGCGGGAACCCTCCAAGAGACCCAGTACTTC; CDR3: CASSLGLAGTLQETQYF
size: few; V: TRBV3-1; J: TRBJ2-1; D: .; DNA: TGTGCCACCAGCCTTACGTGGGAAGCCTACAATGAGCAGTTCTTC; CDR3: CATSLTWEAYNEQFF
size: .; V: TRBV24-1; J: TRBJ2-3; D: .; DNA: TGTGCCACCAGTGATGTACAACAGGGTCGTCGCACAGATACGCAGTATTTT; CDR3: CATSDVQQGRRTDTQYF
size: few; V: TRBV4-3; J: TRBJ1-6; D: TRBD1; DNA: TGCGCCAGCAGCCAAGAAGACAGGGTCAGTCGATCACCCCTCCACTTT; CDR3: CASSQEDRVSRSPLHF
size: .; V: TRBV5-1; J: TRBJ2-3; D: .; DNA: TGCGCCAGCAGCTCCCCCTCGAGGGATACGCAGTATTTT; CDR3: CASSSPSRDTQYF
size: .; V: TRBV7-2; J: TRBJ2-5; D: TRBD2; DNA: TGTGCCAGCAGCTTAGCGCTAGCGGGGGGTACTGCGACCCAGTACTTC; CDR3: CASSLALAGGTATQYF
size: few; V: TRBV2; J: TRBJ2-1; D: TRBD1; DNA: TGTGCCACCCGGTGGCAGGGGGTTAACAATGAGCAGTTCTTC; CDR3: CATRWQGVNNEQFF
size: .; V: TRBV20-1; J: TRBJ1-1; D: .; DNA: TGCAGTCCCATGGGGCTCGCCTTAAGGGGAGCTTTCTTT; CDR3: CSPMGLALRGAFF
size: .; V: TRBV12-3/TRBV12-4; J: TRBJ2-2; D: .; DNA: TGTGCCAGCACCCCAAACACCGGGGAGCTGTTTTTT; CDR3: CASTPNTGELFF
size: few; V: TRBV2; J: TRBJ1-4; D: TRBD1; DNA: TGTGCCAGCATACAGGGGAAGGGTGAAAAACTGTTTTTT; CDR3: CASIQGKGEKLFF
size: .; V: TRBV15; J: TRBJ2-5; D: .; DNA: TGTGCCACCAGCAGAGATACAAACGGGGCCTGGGAGACCCAGTACTTC; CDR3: CATSRDTNGAWETQYF
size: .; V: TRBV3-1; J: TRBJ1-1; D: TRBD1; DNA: TGTGCCAGCAGTCAGTCAGACAGGGGTATAACTGAAGCTTTCTTT; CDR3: CASSQSDRGITEAFF
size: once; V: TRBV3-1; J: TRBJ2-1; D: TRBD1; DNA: TGTGCCAGCAGCAGCCGGGACAGGCGAGTCGGTGAGCAGTTCTTC; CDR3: CASSSRDRRVGEQFF
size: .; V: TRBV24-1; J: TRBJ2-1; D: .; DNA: TGTGCCACCAGTGGCAGAGGCCAGAGCTCCTACAATGAGCAGTTCTTC; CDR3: CATSGRGQSSYNEQFF
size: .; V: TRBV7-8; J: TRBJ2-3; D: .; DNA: TGTGCCAGCGGGCGTTCAGTGGATACGCAGTATTTT; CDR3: CASGRSVDTQYF
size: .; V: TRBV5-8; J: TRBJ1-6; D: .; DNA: TGTGCCAGCAGCTTGGTTGCCACGGGAGGGAATTCACCCCTCCACTTT; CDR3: CASSLVATGGNSPLHF
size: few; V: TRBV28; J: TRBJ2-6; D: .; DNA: TGTGCCAGCAGTTTATTAGCTTCTGGGGCCAACGTCCTGACTTTC; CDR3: CASSLLASGANVLTF
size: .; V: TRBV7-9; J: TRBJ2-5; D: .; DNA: TGTGCCAGCAGCCCCGGCCACCCCCAAGAGACCCAGTACTTC; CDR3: CASSPGHPQETQYF
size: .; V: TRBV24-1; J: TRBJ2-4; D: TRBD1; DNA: TGTGCCACCAGTGAGTTACAGGGGTCCAAAAACATTCAGTACTTC; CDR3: CATSELQGSKNIQYF
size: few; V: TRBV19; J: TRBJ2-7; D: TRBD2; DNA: TGTGCCAGTAGTATTCGGCTAGCGGGAGGGTTCTACGAGCAGTACTTC; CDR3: CASSIRLAGGFYEQYF
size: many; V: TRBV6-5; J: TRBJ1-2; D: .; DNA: TGTGCCAGCAGTTACTCGAACCTGGTTGGCTACACCTTC; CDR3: CASSYSNLVGYTF
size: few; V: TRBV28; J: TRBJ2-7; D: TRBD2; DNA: TGTGCCAGCATACCGGGACTAGCTGATAAAATAAGCTCCTACGAGCAGTACTTC; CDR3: CASIPGLADKISSYEQYF
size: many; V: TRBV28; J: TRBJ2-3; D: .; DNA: TGTGCCAGCAGTTTAGCCGGCGGGAGCACAGATACGCAGTATTTT; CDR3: CASSLAGGSTDTQYF
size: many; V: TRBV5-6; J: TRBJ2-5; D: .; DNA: TGTGCCAGCAGCTTGGTCGGGGTGGAGACCCAGTACTTC; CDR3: CASSLVGVETQYF
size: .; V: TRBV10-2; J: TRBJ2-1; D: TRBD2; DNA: TGCGCCACCATAAGGTCTAGCGGGGGGGCCTATGAGCAGTTCTTC; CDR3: CATIRSSGGAYEQFF
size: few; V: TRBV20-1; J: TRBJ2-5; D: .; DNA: TGCAGTGCCGGTATCGGGGAGACCCAGTACTTC; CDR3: CSAGIGETQYF
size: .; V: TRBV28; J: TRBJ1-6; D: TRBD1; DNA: TGTGCCAGCAACTTAGGGACAGATAATTCACCCCTCCACTTT; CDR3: CASNLGTDNSPLHF
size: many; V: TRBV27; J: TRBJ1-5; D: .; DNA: TGTGCCAGCAGTGGTACAGGAAATAATCAGCCCCAGCATTTT; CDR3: CASSGTGNNQPQHF
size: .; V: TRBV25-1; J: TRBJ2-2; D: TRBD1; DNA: TGTGCCAGCAGTGAATGGACAGGGGAAAACACCGGGGAGCTGTTTTTT; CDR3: CASSEWTGENTGELFF
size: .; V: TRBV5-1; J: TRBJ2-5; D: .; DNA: TGCGCCAGCATAGCTGACAGTTTCCCCCAAGAGACCCAGTACTTC; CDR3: CASIADSFPQETQYF
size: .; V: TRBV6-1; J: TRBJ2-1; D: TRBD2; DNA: TGTCCCAGCAGGGGGACCGGGACTAGCGGGAGTTTATCCTACAATGAGCAGTTCTTC; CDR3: CPSRGTGTSGSLSYNEQFF
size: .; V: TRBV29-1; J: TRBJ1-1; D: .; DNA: TGCAGCGTTGAAAACACTGAAGCTTTCTTT; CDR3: CSVENTEAFF
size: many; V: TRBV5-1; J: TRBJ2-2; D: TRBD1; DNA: TGCGCCAGCAGCATCCAACCGGGACAGGGGTCCCCCGGGGAGCTGTTTTTT; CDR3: CASSIQPGQGSPGELFF
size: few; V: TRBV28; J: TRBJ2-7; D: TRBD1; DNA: TGTGCCAGCAGTTCCCTACCCACCAGACAGGGGCCAACCTACGAGCAGTACTTC; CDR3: CASSSLPTRQGPTYEQYF
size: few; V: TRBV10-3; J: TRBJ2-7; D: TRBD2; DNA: TGTGCCATCAGGGGGGTGCGGGAGGGCCCCTACGAGCAGTACTTC; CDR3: CAIRGVREGPYEQYF
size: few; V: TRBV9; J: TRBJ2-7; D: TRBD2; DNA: TGTGCCAGCAGCCCAGGGCCCGGGGGGTCATACGAGCAGTACTTC; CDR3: CASSPGPGGSYEQYF
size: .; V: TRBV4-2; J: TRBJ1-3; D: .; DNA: TGTGCCAGCAGCCAAGAAGGATCGGGGGGCTCTGGAAACACCATATATTTT; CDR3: CASSQEGSGGSGNTIYF
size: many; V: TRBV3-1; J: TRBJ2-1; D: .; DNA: TGTGCCAGCAGCCAAGGTACGCAACCGAATGAGCAGTTCTTC; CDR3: CASSQGTQPNEQFF
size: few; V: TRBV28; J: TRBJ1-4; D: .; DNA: TGTGCCAGCAGTTTCAACCAGCGGGCTGGGGGAAAACTGTTTTTT; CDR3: CASSFNQRAGGKLFF
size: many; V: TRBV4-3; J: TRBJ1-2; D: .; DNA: TGCGCCAGCAGCCAAGAGGGACATCCTAACTATGGCTACACCTTC; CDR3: CASSQEGHPNYGYTF
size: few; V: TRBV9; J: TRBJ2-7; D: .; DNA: TGTGCCAGCAGCGCGACCCTAAGCGGCGAGCAGTACTTC; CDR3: CASSATLSGEQYF
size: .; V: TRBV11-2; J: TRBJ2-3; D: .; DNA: TGTGCCAGCAGCTTAGTTTCCGGGGAGAGGAGCACAGATACGCAGTATTTT; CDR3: CASSLVSGERSTDTQYF
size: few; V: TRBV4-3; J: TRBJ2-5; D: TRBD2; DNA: TGCGCCAGCAGCCAAGAGTTTTATGGCGGGGGGCGGACCCAGTACTTC; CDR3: CASSQEFYGGGRTQYF
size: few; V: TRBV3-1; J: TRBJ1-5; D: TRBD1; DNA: TGTGCCAGCAGTCGGGACAGGACTAATCAGCCCCAGCATTTT; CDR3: CASSRDRTNQPQHF
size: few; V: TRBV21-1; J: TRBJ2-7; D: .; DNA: TGTGCCAGCAGCTCTCGGGACCGAACCTACGAGCAGTACTTC; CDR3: CASSSRDRTYEQYF
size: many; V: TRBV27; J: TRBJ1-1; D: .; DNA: TGTGCCAGCAGTACAAACGAGGTGAACACTGAAGCTTTCTTT; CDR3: CASSTNEVNTEAFF
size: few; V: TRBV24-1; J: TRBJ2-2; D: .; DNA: TGTGCCACCAGTGATCCCAGGGGTACCGGGGAGCTGTTTTTT; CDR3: CATSDPRGTGELFF
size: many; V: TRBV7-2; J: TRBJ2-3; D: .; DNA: TGTGCCTCCCGTTACACAGATACGCAGTATTTT; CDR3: CASRYTDTQYF